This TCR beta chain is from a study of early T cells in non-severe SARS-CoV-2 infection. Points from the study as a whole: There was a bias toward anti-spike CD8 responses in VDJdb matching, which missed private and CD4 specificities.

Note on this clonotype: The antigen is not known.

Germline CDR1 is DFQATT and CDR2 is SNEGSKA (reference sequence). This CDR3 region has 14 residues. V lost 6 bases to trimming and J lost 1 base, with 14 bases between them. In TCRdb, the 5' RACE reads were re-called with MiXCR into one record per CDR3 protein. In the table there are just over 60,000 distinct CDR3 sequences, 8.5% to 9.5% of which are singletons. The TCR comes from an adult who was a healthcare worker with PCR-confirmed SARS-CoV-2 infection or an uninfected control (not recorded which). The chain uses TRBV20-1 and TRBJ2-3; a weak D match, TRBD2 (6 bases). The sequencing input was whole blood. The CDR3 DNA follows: TGCAGTGCAAAACCGACGGGGGGCACAGATACGCAGTATTTT. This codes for CSAKPTGGTDTQYF.